The 12 T cell receptor beta chains reported below all come from one sample, sequenced in a study of blood T cells in healthy people across ages. The second PCR ran about 6 to 12 cycles with a sample-barcoded 5' primer and J-beta primers. TCRdb processed the 5' RACE reads anew with MiXCR; each CDR3 protein has one entry. The sample includes around 620,000 distinct CDR3 sequences, 27% of them seen just once. The sample consisted of blood. The receptors were gathered from a woman in her 70s in good health.

V and J are TRBV5-1 and TRBJ2-5; 9 bases line up with TRBD1. The DNA matches TRBJ2-7 better at its end, which makes the J call doubtful. There are 15 residues in the CDR3. From germline, CDR1 is SGHRS and CDR2 YFSETQ. The CDR3 DNA follows: TGCGCCAGCAGCTTTGTTCGGGACAGGGAAAACGAGCAGTACTTC. Protein: CASSFVRDRENEQYF.

This clonotype was seen a single time. The CDR3 coding sequence is TGTGCCAGCAGCCAAGGGTGGACGGGCTTGGACACTGAAGCTTTCTTT. This translates into CASSQGWTGLDTEAFF. This chain joins TRBV3-1 and TRBJ1-1; D is undetermined. The V gene lost 1 base and the J gene lost 3 bases, with 15 bases spanning the gap. Germline loops: CDR1 LGHDT, CDR2 YNNKEL (reference sequence). This CDR3 has 16 residues.

This clonotype was seen a handful of times. The J gene is TRBJ1-6, the V gene TRBV15; D is ambiguous. The germline V gene encodes CDR1 LNHNV and CDR2 YYDKDF (reference sequence). Trimming shortened V by 6 bases and J by 8 bases, and 11 bases separated the two germline ends. CDR3 length equals 13 residues. CDR3 sequence reads: CATRAQDYSPLHF. The CDR3 DNA sequence: TGTGCCACCAGGGCCCAGGATTATTCACCCCTCCACTTT.

At least ten counts were recorded for this clonotype. The chain recombines TRBV12-3 or TRBV12-4 with TRBJ2-5, with D perhaps matching TRBD1 or TRBD2 (5 bases each). Trimming cost V 4 bases and J 3 bases, with 15 bases left between them. The CDR3 contains 15 residues. This CDR3 reads CASSWVMWGKETQYF. The DNA for the CDR3 is TGTGCCAGCAGTTGGGTTATGTGGGGGAAAGAGACCCAGTACTTC.

The V and J genes are TRBV4-1 and TRBJ2-4; 7 positions match TRBD1. Germline assignment: CDR1 MGHRA and CDR2 YSYEKL. This CDR3 contains 17 residues. V dropped 0 bases and J dropped 4; count of bases not matched to a gene: 9. Here the CDR3 reads CASSQEVLGDRKNIQYF. CDR3 nucleotide sequence: TGCGCCAGCAGCCAAGAGGTTTTAGGGGACAGAAAAAACATTCAGTACTTC.

The chain joins TRBV7-2 to TRBJ2-1; 8 bases line up with TRBD1. The CDR3 length is 14 residues. Germline CDR1 is SGHTA and CDR2 is FQGNSA. After removal of 5 bases from V and 4 bases from J, the junction contained 4 bases not matched to a gene. This chain's CDR3 is CASSRTGTYNEQFF. CDR3 sequence (DNA): TGTGCCAGCAGCCGGACAGGGACTTACAATGAGCAGTTCTTC. The whole variable domain, remainder taken from reference TRBV7-2 and TRBJ2-1, is GAGVSQSPSNKVTEKGKDVELRCDPISGHTALYWYRQSLGQGLEFLIYFQGNSAPDKSGLPSDRFSAERTGGSVSTLTIQRTQQEDSAVYLCASSRTGTYNEQFFGPGTRLTVL.

V and J are TRBV29-1 and TRBJ2-7; D possibly corresponds to TRBD1 (6 bases). The germline gives CDR1 SQVTM, CDR2 ANQGSEA. V dropped 5 bases and J dropped 0 bases, with 8 bases sitting between them. The CDR3 covers 12 residues. DNA of the CDR3: TGCAGCGTTTTACAGGGCTCCTACGAGCAGTACTTC. Its protein product is CSVLQGSYEQYF.

This clonotype was seen only a few times. The V call is TRBV7-9, the J call TRBJ2-3; D unclear. Looked up from germline, CDR1 is SEHNR and CDR2 is FQNEAQ (reference sequence). The CDR3 consists of 15 residues. Deletions cut 8 bases from V and 1 base from J, with 16 bases between. The CDR3 loop is CASDPGWERTDTQYF. The CDR3 DNA follows: TGTGCCAGCGACCCCGGGTGGGAACGCACAGATACGCAGTATTTT.

Details on this clonotype: The germline gene is not matched at one end of the junction; a read error may be the cause. The V call is TRBV2, the J call TRBJ2-1, with a tentative D call TRBD2 (6 bases). Germline V CDR1 and CDR2: SNHLY, FYNNEI. This CDR3 has 16 residues. CDR3: CASRSPLAHPGNEQFF. CDR3 DNA: TGTGCCAGCAGGTCCCCTCTAGCGCATCCGGGCAATGAACAGTTCTTC. The complete variable domain, with remaining parts taken from reference TRBV2 and TRBJ2-1, reads EPEVTQTPSHQVTQMGQEVILRCVPISNHLYFYWYRQILGQKVEFLVSFYNNEISEKSEIFDDQFSVERPDGSNFTLKIRSTKLEDSAMYFCASRSPLAHPGNEQFFGPGTRLTVL.

This clonotype was seen a handful of times. J is TRBJ2-7 and V is TRBV6-5; maybe TRBD1 (6 bases). Trimming took 2 bases from V and 2 from J, leaving 16 bases between them. The CDR3 is made up of 16 amino acids. Germline lookup yields CDR1 MNHEY and CDR2 SVGAGI. The DNA for the CDR3 is TGTGCCAGCAGTTACGCCCCACCGCAGGGGCCCTACGAGCAGTACTTC. It specifies CASSYAPPQGPYEQYF.

The rearrangement joins TRBV11-3 to TRBJ1-1, with D maybe TRBD1 (5 bases). The germline V gene encodes CDR1 SGHNT and CDR2 YENEEA. The CDR3 length is 16 residues. The ends were cut back, 6 bases at V and 1 base at J, with 18 bases in the middle. The CDR3 protein is CASSVAGVYENTEAFF. Written as DNA, the CDR3 is TGTGCCAGCAGTGTCGCGGGGGTGTACGAGAACACTGAAGCTTTCTTT.

The rearrangement links TRBV7-3 to TRBJ2-7; D is tentatively TRBD1 or TRBD2 (5 bases each). Trimming cost V 4 bases and J 7 bases, with 20 bases left between them. The CDR3 covers 15 residues. The germline V gene encodes CDR1 SGHTA and CDR2 FQGTGA. The CDR3, as DNA: TGTGCCAGCAGCTCCACTTGGGGACCCGGCTGGGAGCAGTACTTC. This encodes CASSSTWGPGWEQYF.